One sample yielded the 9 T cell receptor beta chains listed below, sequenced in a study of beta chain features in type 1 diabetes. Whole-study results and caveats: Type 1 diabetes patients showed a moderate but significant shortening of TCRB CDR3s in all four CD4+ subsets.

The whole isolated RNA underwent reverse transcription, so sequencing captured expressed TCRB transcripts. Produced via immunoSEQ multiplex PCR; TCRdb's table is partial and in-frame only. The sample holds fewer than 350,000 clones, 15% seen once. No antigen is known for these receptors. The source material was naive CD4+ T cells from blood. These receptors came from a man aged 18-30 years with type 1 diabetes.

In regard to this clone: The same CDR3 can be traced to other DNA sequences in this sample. The CDR3 DNA is TGTGCCAGCAGCTCTAGAGAGACCCAGTACTTC. Its translation: CASSSRETQYF. The chain couples TRBV7-9 to TRBJ2-5; D unclear. The V gene's germline CDR1 is SEHNR and CDR2 FQNEAQ (reference sequence). The V and J ends lost 4 bases and 4 bases respectively, with 4 bases between them. This CDR3 comprises 11 residues.

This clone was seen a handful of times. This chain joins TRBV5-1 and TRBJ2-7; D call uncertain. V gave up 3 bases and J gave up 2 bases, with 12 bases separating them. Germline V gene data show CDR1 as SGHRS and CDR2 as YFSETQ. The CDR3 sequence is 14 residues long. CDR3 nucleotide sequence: TGCGCCAGCAGCTATATGGGCCAGGCCTACGAGCAGTACTTC. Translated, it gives CASSYMGQAYEQYF.

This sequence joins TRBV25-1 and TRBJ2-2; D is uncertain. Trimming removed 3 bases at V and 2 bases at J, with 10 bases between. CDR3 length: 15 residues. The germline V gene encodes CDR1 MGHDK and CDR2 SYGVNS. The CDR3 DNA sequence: TGTGCCAGCAGTGATCCCCTTATCAACACCGGGGAGCTGTTTTTT. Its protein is CASSDPLINTGELFF.

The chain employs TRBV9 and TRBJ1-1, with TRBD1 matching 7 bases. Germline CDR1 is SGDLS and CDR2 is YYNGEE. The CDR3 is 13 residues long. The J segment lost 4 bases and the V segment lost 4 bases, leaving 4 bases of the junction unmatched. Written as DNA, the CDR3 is TGTGCCAGCAGCACCCAGGGGGGCACTGAAGCTTTCTTT. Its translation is CASSTQGGTEAFF.

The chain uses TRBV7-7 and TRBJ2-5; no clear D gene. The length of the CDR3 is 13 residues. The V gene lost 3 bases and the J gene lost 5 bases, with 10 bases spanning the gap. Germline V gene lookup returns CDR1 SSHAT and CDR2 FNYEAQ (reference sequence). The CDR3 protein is CASSFSPTETQYF. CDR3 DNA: TGTGCCAGCAGCTTCTCACCTACGGAGACCCAGTACTTC.

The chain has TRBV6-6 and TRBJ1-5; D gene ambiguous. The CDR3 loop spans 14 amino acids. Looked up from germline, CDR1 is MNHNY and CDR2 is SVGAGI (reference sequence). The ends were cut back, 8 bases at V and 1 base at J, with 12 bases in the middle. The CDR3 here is CASVIGPSNQPQHF. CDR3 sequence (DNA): TGTGCCAGCGTTATTGGGCCCAGCAATCAGCCCCAGCATTTT.

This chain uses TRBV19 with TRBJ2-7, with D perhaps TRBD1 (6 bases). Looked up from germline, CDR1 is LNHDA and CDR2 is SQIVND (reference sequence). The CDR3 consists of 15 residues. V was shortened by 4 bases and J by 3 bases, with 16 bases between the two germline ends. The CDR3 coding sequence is TGTGCCAGTAGTAGGGAAACTACAGGGAGCTACGAGCAGTACTTC. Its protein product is CASSRETTGSYEQYF.

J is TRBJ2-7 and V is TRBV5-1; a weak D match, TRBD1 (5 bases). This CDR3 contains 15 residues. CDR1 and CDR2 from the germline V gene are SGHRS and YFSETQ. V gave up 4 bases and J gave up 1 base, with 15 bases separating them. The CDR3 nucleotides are TGCGCCAGCAGCGTCCAGGGTACCCTATCCTACGAGCAGTACTTC. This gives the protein CASSVQGTLSYEQYF.

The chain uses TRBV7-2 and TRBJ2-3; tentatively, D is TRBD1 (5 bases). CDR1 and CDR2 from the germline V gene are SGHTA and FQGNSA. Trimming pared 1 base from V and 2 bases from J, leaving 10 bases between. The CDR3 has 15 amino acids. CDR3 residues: CASSLGQGFTDTQYF. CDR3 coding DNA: TGTGCCAGCAGCTTAGGCCAGGGATTCACAGATACGCAGTATTTT.